The next 8 T cell receptor beta chains were all read from a single sample in a study of OX40 agonist ivuxolimab in advanced cancers. Data came from immunoSEQ multiplex PCR; TCRdb stores just in-frame clones and leaves some out. The table has 82,000 or so clones, 92% seen once. The specimen was CD4+ or CD8+ T cells sorted from blood, collected in a trial of the OX40 agonist ivuxolimab. These TCRs come from an adult with an advanced solid tumor such as melanoma, head and neck, liver or kidney cancer.

This sequence joins TRBV28 and TRBJ2-7; 7 bases agree with TRBD1. V was clipped by 5 bases and J by 2 bases; unmatched bases: 6. Germline CDR1 MDHEN, CDR2 SYDVKM. There are 14 residues in the CDR3. The CDR3 here is CASSPGTVPYEQYF. CDR3 coding DNA: TGTGCCAGCAGTCCCGGGACAGTCCCCTACGAGCAGTACTTC. The complete variable domain, with remaining parts taken from reference TRBV28 and TRBJ2-7, reads DVKVTQSSRYLVKRTGEKVFLECVQDMDHENMFWYRQDPGLGLRLIYFSYDVKMKEKGDIPEGYSVSREKKERFSLILESASTNQTSMYLCASSPGTVPYEQYFGPGTRLTVT.

The chain couples TRBV6-5 to TRBJ1-1; D gene uncertain. V lost 0 bases, J lost 6 bases, and 14 bases lay in between. The germline V gene has CDR1 MNHEY and CDR2 SVGAGI. The CDR3 consists of 15 residues. CDR3 in amino acids: CASSYSSSPGAEAFF. CDR3 in DNA: TGTGCCAGCAGTTACTCGAGCAGCCCTGGGGCTGAAGCTTTCTTT.

The rearrangement links TRBV28 to TRBJ1-4; weak D call: TRBD1 (5 bases). The germline gives CDR1 MDHEN, CDR2 SYDVKM. V dropped 6 bases and J dropped 8 bases, with 10 bases sitting between them. The CDR3 loop spans 12 amino acids. The CDR3 coding sequence is TGTGCCAGCAGGTCGGGGCAAGAAAAACTGTTTTTT. Its protein is CASRSGQEKLFF.

The chain combines TRBV13 with TRBJ2-1, with 13 nucleotides matching TRBD2. The CDR3 has 17 amino acids. Germline-derived CDR1 and CDR2 are PRHDT and FYEKMQ (reference sequence). The V and J ends lost 5 bases and 4 bases, in that order; junction bases with no gene match: 8. The CDR3: CASSKRTSGSGYNEQFF. The DNA for the CDR3 is TGTGCCAGCAGCAAGCGGACTAGCGGGAGTGGGTACAATGAGCAGTTCTTC. The full variable domain, in which reference TRBV13 and TRBJ2-1 provide the parts outside the CDR3, is AAGVIQSPRHLIKEKRETATLKCYPIPRHDTVYWYQQGPGQDPQFLISFYEKMQSDKGSIPDRFSAQQFSDYHSELNMSSLELGDSALYFCASSKRTSGSGYNEQFFGPGTRLTVL.

V is TRBV11-2 and J is TRBJ2-7; 8 bases are shared with TRBD1. After removal of 2 bases from V and 0 bases from J, the junction contained 0 bases not matched to a gene. Germline assignment: CDR1 SGHAT and CDR2 FQNNGV. CDR3 length: 14 amino acids. CDR3 DNA sequence: TGTGCCAGCAGCTTACAGGGGGCCTCCTACGAGCAGTACTTC. Amino acid sequence: CASSLQGASYEQYF.

The chain joins TRBV7-2 to TRBJ2-3; D is ambiguous. CDR3 length: 15 amino acids. V lost 0 bases and J 0 bases, leaving 7 bases between the germline ends. The germline CDR1 and CDR2 sequences are SGHTA and FQGNSA. In DNA, the CDR3 is TGTGCCAGCAGCTTAGCGTTGGTTAGCACAGATACGCAGTATTTT. Protein sequence: CASSLALVSTDTQYF.

The chain combines TRBV27 with TRBJ1-1, with D unresolved. The V gene's germline CDR1 is MNHEY and CDR2 SMNVEV (reference sequence). The CDR3 is 13 residues long. Trimming left V 8 bases short and J 0 bases short, with 10 bases between. In DNA form, the CDR3 reads TGTGCCAGCTCCGTTGTCCTGAACACTGAAGCTTTCTTT. Residues: CASSVVLNTEAFF.

The chain carries TRBV5-1 and TRBJ2-2, with D maybe TRBD1 (6 bases). This CDR3 contains 18 residues. Looked up from germline, CDR1 is SGHRS and CDR2 is YFSETQ. Trimming cost V 0 bases and J 5 bases, with 20 bases left between them. CDR3 sequence: CASSLAVGGWSSTGELFF. DNA of the CDR3: TGCGCCAGCAGCTTGGCCGTTGGGGGCTGGTCAAGTACCGGGGAGCTGTTTTTT. Combining the CDR3 with reference TRBV5-1 and TRBJ2-2 gives the whole variable domain KAGVTQTPRYLIKTRGQQVTLSCSPISGHRSVSWYQQTPGQGLQFLFEYFSETQRNKGNFPGRFSGRQFSNSRSEMNVSTLELGDSALYLCASSLAVGGWSSTGELFFGEGSRLTVL.